These 15 T cell receptor beta chains originate from one sample sequenced in a study of T-cell reconstitution after alpha-beta-depleted transplantation in children. Library preparation (for TCRbeta) was performed with unique molecular identifiers. From the PCR reads, TCRdb called clonotypes with MiXCR, one entry per CDR3 protein. The sample includes under 400,000 distinct CDR3 sequences, approximately 20% of them seen just once. This specimen consisted of PBMCs, mostly from graft donor cells, obtained 180 days after TCRalphabeta/CD19-depleted stem cell transplant. Source of these receptors: a male patient aged 10-17 years who had a stem cell transplant for acute lymphoblastic leukemia, so the T cells may come from the graft donor.

V and J are TRBV4-2 and TRBJ2-7; TRBD2 matches at 12 bases. Germline V CDR1 and CDR2: LGHNA, YNFKEQ. V trimming: 0 bases; J trimming: 0 bases; junction bases outside the gene matches: 3. The CDR3 contains 17 residues. CDR3 in DNA: TGTGCCAGCAGCCAAGAAAGGACTAGCGGGGTCTCCTACGAGCAGTACTTC. Its translation is CASSQERTSGVSYEQYF.

The V gene is TRBV11-3, the J gene TRBJ2-1, with 7 bases matching TRBD1. This CDR3 is built from 16 residues. Germline CDR1 SGHNT, CDR2 YENEEA. With V trimmed by 1 base and J by 5 bases, 8 bases remained unmatched. The CDR3 sequence is CASSLGDRVGDNEQFF. The CDR3, as DNA: TGTGCCAGCAGCTTAGGAGACAGGGTAGGAGACAATGAGCAGTTCTTC.

V gene TRBV5-1 combines with J gene TRBJ1-2; D is uncertain. This CDR3 is built from 14 residues. CDR1 is SGHRS and CDR2 is YFSETQ in the germline V gene. V was clipped by 4 bases and J by 7 bases, with 17 bases between them. The CDR3 loop is CASSPADFPGGYTF. The CDR3 DNA is TGCGCCAGCAGCCCGGCGGACTTCCCGGGTGGCTACACCTTC.

The V gene is TRBV4-1, the J gene TRBJ2-1, with D hard to call. Trimming pared 0 bases from V and 10 bases from J, leaving 10 bases between. The CDR3 has 13 residues. Germline lookup yields CDR1 MGHRA and CDR2 YSYEKL. The CDR3 sequence: CASSQDAMVEQFF. CDR3 nucleotides: TGCGCCAGCAGCCAAGACGCCATGGTCGAGCAGTTCTTC.

The genes are TRBV4-1 and TRBJ1-3; no clear D gene. CDR3 length: 17 amino acids. Trimming took 3 bases from V and 0 from J, leaving 15 bases between them. Germline CDR1 is MGHRA and CDR2 is YSYEKL. In nucleotides, the CDR3 is TGCGCCAGCAGCCACCAAGGGCGAGTTCTCTCTGGAAACACCATATATTTT. It is translated as CASSHQGRVLSGNTIYF.

This clonotype has more than one count but fewer than ten. The CDR3 protein is CASSRDRGQGQPQHF. The DNA for the CDR3 is TGTGCCAGCAGCCGGGACAGGGGGCAAGGGCAGCCCCAGCATTTT. The chain is built from TRBV14 and TRBJ1-5; TRBD1 agrees at 12 bases. V was pared by 4 bases and J by 7 bases, with 5 bases of the junction left unmatched. Germline CDR1 SGHDN, CDR2 FVKESK. The length of the CDR3 is 15 residues.

With regard to this clonotype: The final CDR3 position lacks the conserved phenylalanine or tryptophan, pointing to a likely read error. The chain carries TRBV7-2 and TRBJ1-5, with D possibly TRBD1 on 5 matching bases. CDR1 is SGHTA, CDR2 FQGNSA, per germline. This CDR3 has 13 residues. Deletions cut 4 bases from V and 4 bases from J, with 8 bases between. CDR3 nucleotide sequence: TGTGCCAGCAGCTCCCGACAGAATCAGCCCCAGCATTTG. This translates into CASSSRQNQPQHL.

The chain has TRBV27 and TRBJ2-5, with TRBD1 identical over 7 bases. CDR3 length: 15 residues. Germline loops: CDR1 MNHEY, CDR2 SMNVEV (reference sequence). The J segment lost 5 bases and the V segment lost 6 bases, leaving 12 bases of the junction unmatched. Written as DNA, the CDR3 is TGTGCCAGCAGCCTCCGGACAGGTTTAAGGGAGACCCAGTACTTC. Amino acids: CASSLRTGLRETQYF.

This clonotype was seen more than once but under ten times. V usage is TRBV5-1 and J usage is TRBJ1-2; weak D call: TRBD1 (6 bases). Germline V gene data show CDR1 as SGHRS and CDR2 as YFSETQ. V lost 1 base and J 6 bases, leaving 16 bases between the germline ends. The CDR3 length is 15 residues. The CDR3 loop is CASSLTGRVMNGYTF. DNA for the CDR3: TGCGCCAGCAGCTTGACAGGGAGGGTGATGAATGGCTACACCTTC. Full variable domain (outside the CDR3, taken from reference TRBV5-1 and TRBJ1-2): KAGVTQTPRYLIKTRGQQVTLSCSPISGHRSVSWYQQTPGQGLQFLFEYFSETQRNKGNFPGRFSGRQFSNSRSEMNVSTLELGDSALYLCASSLTGRVMNGYTFGSGTRLTVV.

This chain joins TRBV18 and TRBJ1-2, with D maybe TRBD1 (5 bases). Germline V CDR1 and CDR2: KGHSH, LQKENI. V gave up 0 bases and J gave up 2 bases, with 19 bases separating them. CDR3 length: 18 residues. The CDR3 reads CASSPPSYDSRSNYGYTF. CDR3 in DNA: TGTGCCAGCTCACCACCCTCCTATGACAGCCGGTCGAACTATGGCTACACCTTC.

V and J are TRBV10-1 and TRBJ2-7; 13 positions match TRBD2. Looked up from germline, CDR1 is WNHNN and CDR2 is SYGVQD (reference sequence). CDR3 size: 16 residues. Trimming took 5 bases from V and 4 from J; bases not matched to a gene: 8. This CDR3 is CASSSDGLAGEYEQYF. The CDR3 coding sequence is TGCGCCAGCAGTTCCGACGGACTAGCGGGAGAGTACGAGCAGTACTTC.

The table lists this clonotype with a few counts. The chain links TRBV7-9 to TRBJ2-7; D unclear. Trimming shortened V by 0 bases and J by 3 bases, and 6 bases separated the two germline ends. Germline V CDR1 and CDR2: SEHNR, FQNEAQ (reference sequence). This CDR3 is built from 13 residues. CDR3 in DNA: TGTGCCAGCAGCTTAGCTTCTTACTACGAGCAGTACTTC. Translated: CASSLASYYEQYF.

The V gene is TRBV18, the J gene TRBJ2-7; 9 nucleotides agree with TRBD2. V shed 5 bases, J shed 7 bases, and the junction held 21 bases outside the gene matches. Germline CDR1 reads KGHSH; CDR2 reads LQKENI. This CDR3 contains 18 residues. Written as DNA, the CDR3 is TGTGCCAGCTCAAGGGACGCGGGAGGGCCCCCCCGGCGTGGGGAGCAGTACTTC. Residues: CASSRDAGGPPRRGEQYF.

This clonotype was picked up many times. This sequence joins TRBV29-1 and TRBJ2-3; the match to TRBD1 covers 8 bases. This CDR3 is built from 14 residues. Germline assignment: CDR1 SQVTM and CDR2 ANQGSEA. The V gene end was trimmed by 7 bases and the J gene end by 2 bases; junction bases not matched to a gene: 8. This CDR3 is CSAITGGSTDTQYF. For the CDR3, the DNA is TGCAGCGCCATCACAGGGGGGTCCACAGATACGCAGTATTTT.

The V gene is TRBV7-8, the J gene TRBJ2-3; D not certain. The V and J ends lost 0 bases and 4 bases respectively, with 14 bases between them. The length of the CDR3 is 16 residues. Looked up from germline, CDR1 is SGHVS and CDR2 is FQNEAQ. DNA for the CDR3: TGTGCCAGCAGCTTAGCGCTCTCCCCTGTTGCAGATACGCAGTATTTT. Translating it yields CASSLALSPVADTQYF.